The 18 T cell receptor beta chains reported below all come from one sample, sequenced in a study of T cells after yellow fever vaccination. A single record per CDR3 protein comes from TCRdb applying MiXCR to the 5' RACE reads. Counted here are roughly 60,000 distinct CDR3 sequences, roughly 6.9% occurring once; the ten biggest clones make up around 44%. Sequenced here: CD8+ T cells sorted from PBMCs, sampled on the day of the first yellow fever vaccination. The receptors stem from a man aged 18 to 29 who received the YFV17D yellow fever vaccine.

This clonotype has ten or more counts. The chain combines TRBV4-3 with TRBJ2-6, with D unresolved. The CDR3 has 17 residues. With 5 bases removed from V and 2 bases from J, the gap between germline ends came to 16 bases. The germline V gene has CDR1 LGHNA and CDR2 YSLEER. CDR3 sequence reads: CASSLDGLMTGANVLTF. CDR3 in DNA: TGCGCCAGCAGCTTGGACGGCCTAATGACTGGGGCCAACGTCCTGACTTTC.

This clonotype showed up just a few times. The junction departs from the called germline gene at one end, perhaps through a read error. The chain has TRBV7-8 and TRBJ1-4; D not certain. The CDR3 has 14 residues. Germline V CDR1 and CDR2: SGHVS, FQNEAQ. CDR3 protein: CASRLEVANEKLFF. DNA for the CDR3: TGTGCCAGCAGATTAGAGGTGGCTAATGAAAAACTGTTTTTT.

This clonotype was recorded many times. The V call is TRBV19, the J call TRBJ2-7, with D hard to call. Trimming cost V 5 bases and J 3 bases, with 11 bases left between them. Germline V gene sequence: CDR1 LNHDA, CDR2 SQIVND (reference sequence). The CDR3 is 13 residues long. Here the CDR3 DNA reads TGTGCCAGTAGTGCACGACACGACTACGAGCAGTACGTC. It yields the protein CASSARHDYEQYV.

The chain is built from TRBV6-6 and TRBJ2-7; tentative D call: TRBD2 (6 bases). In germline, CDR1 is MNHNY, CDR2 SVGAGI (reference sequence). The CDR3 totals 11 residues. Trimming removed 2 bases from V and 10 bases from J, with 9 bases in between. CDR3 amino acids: CASSYRGDQYF. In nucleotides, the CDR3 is TGTGCCAGCAGTTACCGCGGGGATCAGTACTTC.

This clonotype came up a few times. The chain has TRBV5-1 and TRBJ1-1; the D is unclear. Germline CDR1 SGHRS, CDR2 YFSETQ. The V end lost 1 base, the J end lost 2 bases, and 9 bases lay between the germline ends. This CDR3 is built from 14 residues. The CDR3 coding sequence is TGCGCCAGCAGCTTGTTGGAGGGTAACACTGAAGCTTTCTTT. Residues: CASSLLEGNTEAFF.

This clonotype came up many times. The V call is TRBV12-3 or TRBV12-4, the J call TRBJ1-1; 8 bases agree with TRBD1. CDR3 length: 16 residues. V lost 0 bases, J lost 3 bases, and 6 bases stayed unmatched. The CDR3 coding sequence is TGTGCCAGCAGTTTAGCCCCACAGGGGGACGACACTGAAGCTTTCTTT. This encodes CASSLAPQGDDTEAFF.

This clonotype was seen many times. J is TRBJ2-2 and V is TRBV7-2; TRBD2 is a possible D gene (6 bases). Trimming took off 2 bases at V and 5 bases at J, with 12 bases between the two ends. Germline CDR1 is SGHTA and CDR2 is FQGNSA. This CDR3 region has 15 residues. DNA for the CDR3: TGTGCCAGCAGCTTAAGCGGGCACGCTACCGGGGAGCTGTTTTTT. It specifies CASSLSGHATGELFF.

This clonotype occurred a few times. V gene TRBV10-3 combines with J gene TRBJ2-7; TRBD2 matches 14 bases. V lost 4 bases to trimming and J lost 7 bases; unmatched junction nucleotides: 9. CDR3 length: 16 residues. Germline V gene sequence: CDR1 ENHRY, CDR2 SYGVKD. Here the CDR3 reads CAISGTSGGTLGEQYF. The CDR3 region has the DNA TGTGCCATCAGTGGGACTAGCGGGGGGACCCTAGGAGAGCAGTACTTC.

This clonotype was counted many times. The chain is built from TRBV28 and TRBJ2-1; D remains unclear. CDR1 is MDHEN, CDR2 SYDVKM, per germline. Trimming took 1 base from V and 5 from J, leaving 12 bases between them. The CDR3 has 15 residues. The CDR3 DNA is TGTGCCAGCAGTTTATTTTATTTCGGTAACAATGAGCAGTTCTTC. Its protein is CASSLFYFGNNEQFF.

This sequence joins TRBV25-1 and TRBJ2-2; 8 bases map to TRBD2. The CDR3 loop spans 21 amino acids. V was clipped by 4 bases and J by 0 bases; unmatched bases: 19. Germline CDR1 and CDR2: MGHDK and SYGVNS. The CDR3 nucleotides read TGTGCCAGCAGTGCAATCGACGTGGAGGGAATAGCGGGGACGAACACCGGGGAGCTGTTTTTT. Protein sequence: CASSAIDVEGIAGTNTGELFF.

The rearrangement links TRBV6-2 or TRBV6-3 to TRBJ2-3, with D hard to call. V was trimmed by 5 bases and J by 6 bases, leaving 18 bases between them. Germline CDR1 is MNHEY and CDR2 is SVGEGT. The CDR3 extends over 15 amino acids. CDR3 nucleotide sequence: TGTGCCAGCAGTAGGCCCCCCCGGGTGTTCGATACGCAGTATTTT. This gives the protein CASSRPPRVFDTQYF.

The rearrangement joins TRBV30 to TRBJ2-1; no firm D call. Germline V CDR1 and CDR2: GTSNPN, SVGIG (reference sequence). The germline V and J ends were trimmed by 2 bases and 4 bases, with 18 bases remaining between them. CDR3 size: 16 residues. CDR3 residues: CAWSTLVGPGYNEQFF. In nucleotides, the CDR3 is TGTGCCTGGAGTACCCTAGTCGGCCCCGGGTACAATGAGCAGTTCTTC.

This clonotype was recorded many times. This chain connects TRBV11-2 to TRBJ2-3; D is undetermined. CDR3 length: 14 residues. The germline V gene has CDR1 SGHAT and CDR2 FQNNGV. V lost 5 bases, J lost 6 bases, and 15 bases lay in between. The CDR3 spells CASSQAWFGDTQYF. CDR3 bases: TGTGCCAGCAGCCAGGCTTGGTTTGGCGATACGCAGTATTTT.

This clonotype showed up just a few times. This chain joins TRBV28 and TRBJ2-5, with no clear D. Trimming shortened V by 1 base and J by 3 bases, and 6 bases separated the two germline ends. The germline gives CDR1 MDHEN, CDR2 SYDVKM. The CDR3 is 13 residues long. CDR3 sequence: CASSLSGEETQYF. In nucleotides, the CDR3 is TGTGCCAGCAGTTTATCCGGAGAAGAGACCCAGTACTTC.

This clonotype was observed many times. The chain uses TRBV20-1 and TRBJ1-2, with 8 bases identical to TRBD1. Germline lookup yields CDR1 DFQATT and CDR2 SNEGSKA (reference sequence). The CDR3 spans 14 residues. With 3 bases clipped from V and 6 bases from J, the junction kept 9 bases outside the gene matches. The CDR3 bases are TGCAGTGCTAGCTTGGACAGGGTCCCGGATGGCTACACCTTC. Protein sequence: CSASLDRVPDGYTF.

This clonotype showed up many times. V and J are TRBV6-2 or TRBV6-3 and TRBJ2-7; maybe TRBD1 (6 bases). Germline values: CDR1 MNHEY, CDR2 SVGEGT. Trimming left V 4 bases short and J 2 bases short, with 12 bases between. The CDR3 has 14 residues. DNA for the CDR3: TGTGCCAGCAGTTGGGACACCCGCCCCTACGAGCAGTACTTC. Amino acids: CASSWDTRPYEQYF.

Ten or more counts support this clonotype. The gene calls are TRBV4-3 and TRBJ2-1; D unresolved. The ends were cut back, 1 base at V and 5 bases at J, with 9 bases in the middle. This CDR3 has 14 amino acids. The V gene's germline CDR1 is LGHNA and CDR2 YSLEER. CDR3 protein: CASSQVHSNNEQFF. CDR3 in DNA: TGCGCCAGCAGCCAAGTTCATAGCAACAATGAGCAGTTCTTC.

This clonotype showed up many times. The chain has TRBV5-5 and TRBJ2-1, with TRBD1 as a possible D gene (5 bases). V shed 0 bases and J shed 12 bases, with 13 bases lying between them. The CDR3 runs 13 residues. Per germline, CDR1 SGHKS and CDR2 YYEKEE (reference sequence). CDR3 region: CASSLAIGVRQFF. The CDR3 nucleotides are TGTGCCAGCAGCTTGGCGATAGGGGTCAGGCAGTTCTTC.